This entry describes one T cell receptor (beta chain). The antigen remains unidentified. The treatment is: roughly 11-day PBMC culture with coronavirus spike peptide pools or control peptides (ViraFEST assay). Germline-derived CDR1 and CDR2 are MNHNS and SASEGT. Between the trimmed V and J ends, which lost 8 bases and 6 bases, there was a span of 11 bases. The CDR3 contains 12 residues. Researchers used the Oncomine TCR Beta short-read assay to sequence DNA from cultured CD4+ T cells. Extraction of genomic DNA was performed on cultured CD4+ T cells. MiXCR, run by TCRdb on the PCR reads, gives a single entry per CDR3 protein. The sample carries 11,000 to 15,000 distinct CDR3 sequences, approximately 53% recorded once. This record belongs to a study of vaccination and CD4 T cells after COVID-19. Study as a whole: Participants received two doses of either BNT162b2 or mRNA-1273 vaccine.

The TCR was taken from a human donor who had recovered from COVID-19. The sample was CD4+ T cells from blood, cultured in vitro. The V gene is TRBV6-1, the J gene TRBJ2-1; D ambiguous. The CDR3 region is CASRFFSNEQFF. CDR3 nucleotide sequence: TGTGCCAGCCGCTTTTTTTCCAATGAGCAGTTCTTC.